This TCR beta chain is from a study of beta chain features in type 1 diabetes. Whole-study findings and limits: All four CD4+ subsets of Type 1 diabetes patients contained TCRB CDR3s that were moderately but significantly shorter.

Expressed TCRB transcripts were sequenced after all isolated RNA was converted to cDNA. The method was immunoSEQ multiplex PCR; TCRdb's version includes in-frame clones alone and lacks a portion of them. The data show about 150,000 clones, with under 9.5% seen just once and roughly 0.46% held by the top ten. This clone was seen only a few times. No antigen is known for it. There are 14 residues in the CDR3. Germline V gene sequence: CDR1 MDHEN, CDR2 SYDVKM. The V segment lost 6 bases and the J segment 2 bases; nucleotides outside the gene matches: 3. Sequencing was done on a sample of central memory CD4+ T cells from blood. The chain is built from TRBV28 and TRBJ1-5, with 8 bases matching TRBD1. The receptor was isolated from a man in his late teens or twenties with type 1 diabetes. The CDR3 DNA sequence: TGTGCCAGCAGGGGACAGGTCCGCAATCAGCCCCAGCATTTT. This gives the protein CASRGQVRNQPQHF.